Listed here is a single T cell receptor (beta chain). Its target is unknown. Each sample had some 100,000 TCR templates assayed. Assay: immunoSEQ multiplex PCR; the TCRdb copy retains only in-frame clones and omits some. The table has about 100,000 clones, 94% seen once. CDR3 size: 13 residues. The germline V gene has CDR1 MNHEY and CDR2 SMNVEV (reference sequence). V shed 2 bases and J shed 1 base, with 3 bases lying between them. This sample was taken from a study of siplizumab effects on memory and regulatory T cells. Study-wide results and limits: Memory T cells appeared less diverse than naive cells, which seemed to contribute substantially to alloresponse.

This receptor was taken from a human donor in good health. The chain combines TRBV27 with TRBJ2-4; D unclear. Sequencing used Tregs sorted from blood. The CDR3 loop reads CASSLSAKNIQYF. Written as DNA, the CDR3 is TGTGCCAGCAGTTTAAGTGCCAAAAACATTCAGTACTTC.